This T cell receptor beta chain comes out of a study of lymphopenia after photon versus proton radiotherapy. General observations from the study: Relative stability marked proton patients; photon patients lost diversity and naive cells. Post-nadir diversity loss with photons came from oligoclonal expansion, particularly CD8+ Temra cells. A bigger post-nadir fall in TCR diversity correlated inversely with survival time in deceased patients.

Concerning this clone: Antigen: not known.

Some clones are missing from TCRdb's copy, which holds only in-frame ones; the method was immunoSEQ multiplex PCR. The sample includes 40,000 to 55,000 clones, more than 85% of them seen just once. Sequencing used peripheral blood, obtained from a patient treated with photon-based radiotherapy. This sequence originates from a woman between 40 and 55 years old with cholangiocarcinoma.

In DNA, the CDR3 is TGTGCCAGCAGCGAACCCAGATGGACAGGGTTGGTCTCCTACGAGCAGTACTTC. It translates to CASSEPRWTGLVSYEQYF. This rearrangement joins TRBV21-1 to TRBJ2-7; the D call of TRBD1 is as the table states it, not checked on the DNA. TRBV21-1 is a pseudogene. The CDR3 covers 18 residues.